Sequencing of this TCR beta chain was carried out in a study of T cell repertoires in cytomegalovirus infection. Background on the study: It was the public TCR beta signatures that indicated both CMV infection and matching HLA type. Study-level points and caveats: Using cumulative public TCR beta family frequency, the authors identified those who carried CMV together with the relevant HLA. Dominating the ex vivo response were TCR beta clonotypes that were CMV-specific and HLA-C-restricted.

In regard to this clonotype: Its antigen is still unknown.

TCRdb itself ran the reads through MiXCR, one entry per CDR3 protein. Among approximately 100,000 distinct CDR3 sequences listed, roughly 41% were seen once. Germline V lookup: CDR1 SGHTA, CDR2 FQGNSA. This CDR3 has 15 amino acids. J lost 5 bases, V lost 5 bases, and 5 bases had no gene match. The TCR comes from a human donor in good health (CMV status not recorded). Some clones in this sample may be carry-over from other donors' samples. The chain is built from TRBV7-2 and TRBJ2-7; 14 bases map to TRBD2. The sequences come from CD8+ T cells from cultured PBMCs, collected from culture after CMV antigen stimulation. The CDR3 sequence is CASSPRLAGGDEQYF. The CDR3 DNA reads TGTGCCAGCAGCCCACGACTAGCGGGGGGGGACGAGCAGTACTTC.